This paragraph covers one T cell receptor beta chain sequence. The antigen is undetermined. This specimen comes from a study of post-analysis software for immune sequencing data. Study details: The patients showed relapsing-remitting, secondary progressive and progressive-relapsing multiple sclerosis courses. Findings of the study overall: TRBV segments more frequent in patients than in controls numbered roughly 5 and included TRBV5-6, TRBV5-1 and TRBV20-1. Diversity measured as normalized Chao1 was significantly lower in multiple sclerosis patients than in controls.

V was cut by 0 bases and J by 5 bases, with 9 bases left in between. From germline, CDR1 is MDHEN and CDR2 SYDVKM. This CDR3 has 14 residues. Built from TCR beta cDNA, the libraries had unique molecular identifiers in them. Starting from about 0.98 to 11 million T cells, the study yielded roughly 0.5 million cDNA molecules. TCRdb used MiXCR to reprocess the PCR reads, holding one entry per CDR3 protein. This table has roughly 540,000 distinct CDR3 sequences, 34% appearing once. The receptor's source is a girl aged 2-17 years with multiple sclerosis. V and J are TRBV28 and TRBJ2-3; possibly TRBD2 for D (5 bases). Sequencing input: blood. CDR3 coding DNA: TGTGCCAGCAGTTTATGGGACTCCGGAGATACGCAGTATTTT. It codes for CASSLWDSGDTQYF.